Presented here are 14 T cell receptor beta chains from one specimen sequenced in a study of breast tumors, draining lymph nodes, adjacent tissues. MiXCR was run by TCRdb on the multiplex PCR reads, yielding one entry per CDR3 protein. This table has 150,000 to 200,000 distinct CDR3 sequences, 30% to 35% appearing once. The lymph nodes were axillary draining lymph nodes from breast cancer patients. Specimen: axillary lymph node tissue. The receptors were sampled from a female donor with breast cancer. Some clones in this sample may be carry-over from other donors' samples.

The chain combines TRBV11-1 with TRBJ2-1; the match to TRBD2 covers 9 bases. Per germline, CDR1 SGHAT and CDR2 FQDESV (reference sequence). The CDR3 loop spans 18 amino acids. V shed 7 bases, J shed 2 bases, and the junction held 15 bases outside the gene matches. The CDR3 DNA is TGTGCCAGCACCGCGGGGGGGGTTGTAGCTGTAGCCTACAATGAGCAGTTCTTC. Protein sequence: CASTAGGVVAVAYNEQFF.

The chain uses TRBV24-1 and TRBJ2-2; no clear D. Trimming took 3 bases from V and 10 from J, leaving 5 bases between them. Per the germline V gene, CDR1 is KGHDR and CDR2 is SFDVKD. This CDR3 is 11 amino acids long. DNA for the CDR3: TGTGCCACCAGTGATAGGACGGAGCTGTTTTTT. Translating gives CATSDRTELFF.

Turning to this clonotype: A junction end diverges from the germline sequence, so it may reflect a read error. The J gene is TRBJ1-1, the V gene TRBV19; TRBD1 is a possible D gene (6 bases). The CDR3 totals 16 residues. Germline V gene data show CDR1 as LNHDA and CDR2 as SQIVND (reference sequence). The CDR3 region is CASSIAGEVWYAEAFF. CDR3 coding DNA: TGTGCCAGTAGTATAGCAGGGGAGGTTTGGTATGCTGAGGCTTTCTTT.

This chain links TRBV29-1 with TRBJ2-1; 10 positions match TRBD2. With V trimmed by 6 bases and J by 10 bases, 9 bases remained unmatched. This CDR3 is built from 13 residues. CDR1 and CDR2 (germline): SQVTM, ANQGSEA. The CDR3 coding sequence is TGCAGCGTAGCGAGCGGGAGGGCCCAAGAGCAGTTCTTC. Amino acid sequence: CSVASGRAQEQFF.

This clonotype was recorded many times. The chain couples TRBV7-8 to TRBJ2-7, with a possible D match to TRBD2 (7 bases). Looked up from germline, CDR1 is SGHVS and CDR2 is FQNEAQ. There are 14 residues in the CDR3. V dropped 0 bases and J dropped 4 bases, with 10 bases sitting between them. CDR3 amino acids: CASSLAGGRYEQYF. CDR3 sequence (DNA): TGTGCCAGCAGCTTAGCGGGGGGGCGTTACGAGCAGTACTTC.

Points on this clonotype: Just one base apart from a much larger clone, this may be a read error. The chain links TRBV7-2 to TRBJ2-1; either TRBD1 or TRBD2 may fit D (5 bases each). Germline-derived CDR1 and CDR2 are SGHTA and FQGNSA. The CDR3 consists of 15 residues. The CDR3 bases are TGTGCCAGCAGCTTAGAAGGGACCTTAAACAATGAGCAGCTCTTC. Encoded protein: CASSLEGTLNNEQLF.

A word on this clonotype: Since the CDR3 does not end with the conserved phenylalanine or tryptophan, this likely comes from a read error. The DNA is left out, because the CDR3 cannot be placed on it with certainty; the CDR3 is given as TCRdb lists it. The V gene is TRBV7-9, the J gene TRBJ1-3. Germline CDR1 and CDR2: SEHNR and FQNEAQ (reference sequence). The length of the CDR3 is 8 amino acids, counting both ends. CDR3 sequence: CASSTGLA.

As to this clonotype: This may be a read error: a much more frequent sequence differs by one nucleotide. The rearrangement uses TRBV4-2 and TRBJ2-1, with D hard to call. V lost 4 bases and J lost 0, with 10 bases in between. From germline, CDR1 is LGHNA and CDR2 YNFKEQ. This CDR3 has 15 amino acids. The CDR3 sequence is CASSPSPSSYNEQFF. The DNA for the CDR3 is TGTGCCAGCAGCCCATCCCCGAGCTCCTACAATGAGCAGTTCTTC.

This clonotype was observed a handful of times. This chain links TRBV6-2 or TRBV6-3 with TRBJ2-3, with a tentative D call TRBD1 (5 bases). CDR1 is MNHEY, CDR2 SVGEGT, per germline. Trimming removed 7 bases at V and 7 bases at J, with 6 bases between. The CDR3 length is 10 residues. Here the CDR3 reads CASKGYTQYF. The CDR3 region has the DNA TGTGCCAGCAAGGGGTATACGCAGTATTTT.

This sequence joins TRBV4-3 and TRBJ2-1; TRBD1 agrees at 9 bases. V shed 4 bases, J shed 7 bases, and the junction held 5 bases outside the gene matches. This CDR3 contains 14 residues. The germline V gene encodes CDR1 LGHNA and CDR2 YSLEER. CDR3 region: CASSRDREVNEQFF. The CDR3 bases are TGCGCCAGCAGCCGGGACAGGGAGGTGAATGAGCAGTTCTTC.

The V call is TRBV10-3, the J call TRBJ2-5; 8 bases fit TRBD1. The CDR3 extends over 14 amino acids. The V gene's germline CDR1 is ENHRY and CDR2 SYGVKD. V shed 8 bases, J shed 5 bases, and the junction held 10 bases outside the gene matches. The chain's CDR3 is CAIYGGGTGETQYF. CDR3 sequence (DNA): TGTGCCATCTACGGGGGCGGGACAGGCGAGACCCAGTACTTC.

The sample holds many counts of this clonotype. The chain joins TRBV20-1 to TRBJ1-4; D is unresolved. Trimming left V 3 bases short and J 6 bases short, with 11 bases between. This CDR3 has 13 residues. Looked up from germline, CDR1 is DFQATT and CDR2 is SNEGSKA (reference sequence). CDR3 loop: CSAREGSDEKLFF. CDR3 in DNA: TGCAGTGCTAGGGAAGGGAGTGATGAAAAACTGTTTTTT.

As regards this clonotype: This may come from a read error, since a much larger clone is one base off. This chain uses TRBV18 with TRBJ1-5; no definite D call. The CDR3 consists of 18 residues. Per the germline V gene, CDR1 is KGHSH and CDR2 is LQKENI. CDR3 DNA: TGTGTCAGCTCACCACGCAAGCTGGTAAGGGAAAGCAATCAGCCCCAGCATTTT. Encoded protein: CVSSPRKLVRESNQPQHF.

In this sample, this clonotype turned up many times. V and J are TRBV5-1 and TRBJ2-7; 9 nucleotides agree with TRBD2. Germline CDR1 is SGHRS and CDR2 is YFSETQ. V gave up 2 bases and J gave up 12 bases; unmatched junction bases: 12. CDR3 size: 14 residues. CDR3 protein: CASSLAGGTYEWYF. The CDR3 DNA sequence: TGCGCCAGCAGCTTAGCGGGGGGAACCTACGAGTGGTACTTC.